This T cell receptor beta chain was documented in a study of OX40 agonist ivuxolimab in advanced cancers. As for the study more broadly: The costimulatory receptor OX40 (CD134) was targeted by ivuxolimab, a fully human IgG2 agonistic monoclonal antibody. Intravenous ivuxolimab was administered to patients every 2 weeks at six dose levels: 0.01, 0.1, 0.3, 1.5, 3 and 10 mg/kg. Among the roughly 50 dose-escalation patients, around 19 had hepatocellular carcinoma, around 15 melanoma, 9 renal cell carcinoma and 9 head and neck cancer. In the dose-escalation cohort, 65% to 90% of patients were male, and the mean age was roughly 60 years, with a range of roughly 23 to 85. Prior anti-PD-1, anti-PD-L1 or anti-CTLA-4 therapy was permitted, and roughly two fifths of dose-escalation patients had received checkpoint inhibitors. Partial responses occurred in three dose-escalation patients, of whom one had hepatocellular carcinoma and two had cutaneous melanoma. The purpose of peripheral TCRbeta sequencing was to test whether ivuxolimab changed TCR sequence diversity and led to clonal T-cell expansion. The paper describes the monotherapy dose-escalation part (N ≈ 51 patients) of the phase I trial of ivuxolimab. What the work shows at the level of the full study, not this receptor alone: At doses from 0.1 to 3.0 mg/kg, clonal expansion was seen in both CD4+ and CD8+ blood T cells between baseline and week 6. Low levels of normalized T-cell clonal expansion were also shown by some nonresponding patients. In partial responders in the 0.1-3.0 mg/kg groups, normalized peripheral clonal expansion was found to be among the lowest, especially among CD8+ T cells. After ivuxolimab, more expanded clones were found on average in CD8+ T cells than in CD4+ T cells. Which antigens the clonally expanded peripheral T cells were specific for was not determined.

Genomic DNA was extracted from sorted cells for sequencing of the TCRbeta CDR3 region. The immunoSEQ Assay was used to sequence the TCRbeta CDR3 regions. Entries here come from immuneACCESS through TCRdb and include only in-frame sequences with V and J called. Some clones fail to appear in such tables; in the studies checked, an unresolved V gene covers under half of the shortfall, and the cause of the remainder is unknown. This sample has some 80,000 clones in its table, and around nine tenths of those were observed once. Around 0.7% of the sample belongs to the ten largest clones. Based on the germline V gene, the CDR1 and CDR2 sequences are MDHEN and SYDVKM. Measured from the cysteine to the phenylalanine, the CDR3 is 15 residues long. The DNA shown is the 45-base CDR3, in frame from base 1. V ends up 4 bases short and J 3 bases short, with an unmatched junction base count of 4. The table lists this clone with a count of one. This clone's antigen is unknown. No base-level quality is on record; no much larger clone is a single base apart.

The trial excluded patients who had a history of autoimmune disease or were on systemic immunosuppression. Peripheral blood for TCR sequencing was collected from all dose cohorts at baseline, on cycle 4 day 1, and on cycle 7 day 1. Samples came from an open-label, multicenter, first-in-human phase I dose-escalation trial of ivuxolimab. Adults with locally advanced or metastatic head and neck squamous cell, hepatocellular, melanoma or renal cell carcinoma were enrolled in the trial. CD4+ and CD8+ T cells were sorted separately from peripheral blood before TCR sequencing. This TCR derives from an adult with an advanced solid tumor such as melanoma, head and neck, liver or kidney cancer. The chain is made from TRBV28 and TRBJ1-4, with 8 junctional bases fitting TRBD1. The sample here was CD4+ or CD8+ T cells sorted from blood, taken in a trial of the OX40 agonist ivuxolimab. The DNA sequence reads TGTGCCAGCAGTTCCCCGGGACAGGCTAATGAAAAACTGTTTTTT. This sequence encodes CASSSPGQANEKLFF.